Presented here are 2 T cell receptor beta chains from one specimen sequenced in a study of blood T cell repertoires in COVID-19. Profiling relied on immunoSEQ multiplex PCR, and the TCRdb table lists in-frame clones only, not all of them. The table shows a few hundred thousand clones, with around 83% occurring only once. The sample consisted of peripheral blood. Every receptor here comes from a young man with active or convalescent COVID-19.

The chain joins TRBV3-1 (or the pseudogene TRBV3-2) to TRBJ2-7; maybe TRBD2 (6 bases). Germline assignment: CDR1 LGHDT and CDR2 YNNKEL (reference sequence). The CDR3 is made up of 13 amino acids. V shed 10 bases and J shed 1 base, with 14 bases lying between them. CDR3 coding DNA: TGTGCCACCAAGCGGGCCCTATCCTACGAGCAGTACTTC. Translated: CATKRALSYEQYF.

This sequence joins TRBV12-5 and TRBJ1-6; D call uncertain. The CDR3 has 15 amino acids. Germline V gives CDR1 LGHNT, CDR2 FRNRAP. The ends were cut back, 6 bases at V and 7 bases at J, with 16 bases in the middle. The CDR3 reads CASGREPGENSPLHF. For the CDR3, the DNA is TGTGCTAGTGGCCGGGAGCCTGGAGAAAATTCACCCCTCCACTTT.